This TCR beta chain was observed in a study of blood T cells in healthy people across ages (dated by TCRdb to about 2015). About the full investigation: Template switching captured roughly one uniquely barcoded TCR beta cDNA molecule per two T cells in model experiments. The study measured age-related changes in TCR beta repertoire diversity using deep sequencing normalized with unique cDNA molecular identifiers. To avoid experimental bias, donors of different ages were distributed randomly across sequencing lanes. Donors were grouped into four age groups: young (average 16 years), middle-aged (39), aged (around 60) and long-lived (around 82). For two donors (one aged 18 to 29 and one aged 80 or older), the study analyzed two additional independent replicas of 1 million unique cDNA reads from the same blood draw.

The library was made by 5' RACE. For sequencing, an Illumina HiSeq 2500 was employed. A second PCR of 7 to 11 cycles was run with a J-beta primer mix and a sample-barcoded 5' primer. A unique molecular identifier was introduced onto each TCR beta cDNA molecule by a template-switch 5' adaptor carrying 12 random nucleotides. At least 2.5 million CDR3-containing paired-end reads were obtained from each sample. The Mint cDNA synthesis kit, primed by a TRBC-specific oligonucleotide, was used to synthesize first-strand cDNA from all RNA. Following uracil-DNA glycosylase treatment, a first 18-cycle PCR with universal primers M1SS and BC2_uni_R was performed on all cDNA. In the paper's pipeline: For normalization, 1 million high-quality reads, each with a distinct molecular identifier, were randomly selected from each sample. Instead of being binned into consensus sequences, reads with shared molecular identifiers were discarded. MiTCR, run with a Q25 quality threshold and the strictest error-elimination algorithm, handled CDR3 identification, clonotype clustering and error correction. A nonparametric unseen species model with Euler transformation was used to estimate lower-bound total TCR beta diversity. TCRdb applied fastp at Q25 and MiXCR to the public reads, then kept only in-frame beta chains. Merged by CDR3 protein, the rows form single entries marked with the most common genes and DNA. Clone size and V and J calls follow TCRdb, not the original study. For this sample there are just under 900,000 distinct CDR3 sequences; about 28% appear just once. 15% to 20% of the sample belongs to the ten largest clones.

The V and J ends are trimmed by 7 bases and 2 bases, leaving 12 bases between them. The germline V gene yields MNHEY for CDR1 and SVGAGI for CDR2. Including cysteine and phenylalanine, the CDR3 has 13 amino acids. Only the CDR3 portion is preserved as DNA: 39 bases, with reading frame beginning at the first base. Systemically healthy Caucasian individuals from Russia, 35 to 50 in total and aged about 6 to 95 years, were included as donors. Roughly 10 milliliters of peripheral blood were collected from each donor into EDTA-treated Vacutainer tubes. Ficoll-Paque density-gradient centrifugation was used to isolate PBMCs, with at least 6.5 million obtained per sample. Trizol reagent was used to extract total RNA from the PBMCs, yielding at least 5.5 micrograms per sample. The percentages of naive CD45RAhigh/CD27high T cells were determined by flow cytometry on a PBMC aliquot from every donor. This clonotype has a count of ten or more. Its antigen is unknown. Per-nucleotide qualities are absent, and no much larger clonotype sits a single base away.

Results the study describes overall, beyond this receptor: Because profiling used bulk unsorted PBMCs, naive and antigen-experienced compartments could not be compared conclusively. Compared with the aged group, the long-lived group had more naive CD4+ T cells, fewer expanded clones and increased TCR diversity, suggesting age selection. The percentage of naive T cells measured by flow cytometry correlated strongly with observed TCR beta diversity. Because donor CMV infection status was unknown, age-related changes in expanded clonotypes were potentially confounded. As age increased, observed TCR beta diversity per million T cells dropped in a roughly linear way, and a significant reduction was already evident by age roughly 36. Estimates of total diversity from one million sequenced T cells were regarded as lower bounds and underestimates.

The chain joins TRBV6-5 to TRBJ2-7, with no reliable assignment of the D segment. This sequence originates from a woman aged 80 or over in good health. The specimen was blood. The sequenced DNA: TGTGCCAGCAAGCAAACAGCGACCTACGAGCAGTACTTC. It is translated as CASKQTATYEQYF.